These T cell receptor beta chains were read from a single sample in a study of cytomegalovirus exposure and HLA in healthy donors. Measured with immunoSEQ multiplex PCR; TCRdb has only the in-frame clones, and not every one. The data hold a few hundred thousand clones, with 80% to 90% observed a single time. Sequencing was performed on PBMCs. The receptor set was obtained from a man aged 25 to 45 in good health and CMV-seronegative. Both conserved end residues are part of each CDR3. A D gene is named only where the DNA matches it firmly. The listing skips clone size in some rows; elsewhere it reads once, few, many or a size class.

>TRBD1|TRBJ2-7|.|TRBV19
CASSTLPGAGTGGPYEQYF
TGTGCCAGTAGTACACTCCCGGGGGCGGGGACAGGAGGCCCCTACGAGCAGTACTTC
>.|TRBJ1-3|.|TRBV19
CASRPNAFGGNTIYF
TGTGCCAGTAGACCAAATGCCTTCGGTGGAAACACCATATATTTT
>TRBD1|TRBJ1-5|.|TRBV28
CASRGGQGNQPQHF
TGTGCCAGCAGGGGGGGACAGGGTAATCAGCCCCAGCATTTT
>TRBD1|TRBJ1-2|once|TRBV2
CASPTGAPSITF
TGTGCCAGTCCGACAGGGGCCCCTTCTATCACCTTC
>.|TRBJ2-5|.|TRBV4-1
CASSQESASKKETQYF
TGCGCCAGCAGCCAAGAATCCGCTAGCAAAAAAGAGACCCAGTACTTC
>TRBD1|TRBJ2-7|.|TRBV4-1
CASSQDVGRTGVSYEQYF
TGCGCCAGCAGCCAAGATGTCGGGAGGACAGGGGTCTCCTACGAGCAGTACTTC
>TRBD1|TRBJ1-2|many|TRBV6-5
CASSKQGQSPGGYTF
TGTGCCAGCAGTAAACAGGGGCAATCCCCCGGTGGCTACACCTTC
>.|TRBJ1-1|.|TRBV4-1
CASSRTEPTEAFF
TGCGCCAGCAGCCGAACAGAACCCACTGAAGCTTTCTTT
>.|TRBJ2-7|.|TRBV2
CASSEEGRGSIEQYF
TGTGCCAGCAGTGAAGAGGGCAGGGGATCGATCGAGCAGTACTTC
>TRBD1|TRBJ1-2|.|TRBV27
CASSLSATGGYGYTF
TGTGCCAGCAGTTTATCTGCGACAGGGGGCTATGGCTACACCTTC
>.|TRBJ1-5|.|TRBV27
CASSPLEGLGSNQPQHF
TGTGCCAGCAGTCCCCTCGAGGGCCTGGGTAGCAATCAGCCCCAGCATTTT